These T cell receptor beta chains were read from a single sample in a study of blood T cells in healthy people across ages. TCRdb re-called the 5' RACE reads with MiXCR, one entry per CDR3 protein. The sample yields some 1.8 million distinct CDR3 sequences, approximately 39% seen once. Material: blood. These receptors were collected from a human donor in good health. Each CDR3 is given with its conserved first and last residue. D genes are given only for firm matches. Expanded clones are given a class, and other clones once, few, many or no size at all.

CASSHLSTLTAAQYF	TGTGCCAGCAGCCACTTATCAACCTTGACAGCTGCGCAGTATTTT	TRBJ2-3	TRBV7-2	-	once
CSVVIYGESQETQYF	TGCAGCGTTGTTATATATGGAGAATCCCAAGAGACCCAGTACTTC	TRBJ2-5	TRBV29-1	-	-
CASSLGETGYGYTF	TGTGCCAGCAGTTTGGGGGAGACAGGTTATGGCTACACCTTC	TRBJ1-2	TRBV28	-	-
CASSQELAAYNEQFF	TGCGCCAGCAGCCAAGAGTTAGCGGCTTACAATGAGCAGTTCTTC	TRBJ2-1	TRBV4-3	-	few
CASSLGYRVNIQYF	TGTGCCAGCAGCTTAGGTTACAGAGTAAACATTCAGTACTTC	TRBJ2-4	TRBV13	-	few
CASSLDGPGGEAGELFF	TGCGCCAGCAGCTTAGACGGCCCGGGAGGGGAGGCCGGGGAGCTGTTTTTT	TRBJ2-2	TRBV5-1	TRBD2	-
CSARAGVALWSYNEQYF	TGCAGCGCCCGGGCGGGGGTTGCTCTTTGGTCCTACAATGAGCAGTACTTC	TRBJ2-7	TRBV29-1	TRBD2	-
CATSGTGTGGTEAFF	TGTGCCACCAGTGGTACCGGGACAGGGGGAACTGAAGCTTTCTTT	TRBJ1-1	TRBV24-1	TRBD1	-
CASSFTGPYEQYF	TGTGCCAGCAGTTTTACAGGTCCCTACGAGCAGTACTTC	TRBJ2-7	TRBV27	-	many
CASSLIPGQLYGYTF	TGTGCCAGCAGTTTAATCCCGGGACAGCTCTATGGCTACACCTTC	TRBJ1-2	TRBV27	TRBD1	few
CASSKVGGRGTNLNVEQYF	TGTGCCAGCAGCAAAGTGGGGGGGCGAGGGACCAATCTTAATGTTGAGCAGTACTTC	TRBJ2-4	TRBV7-2	-	-
CASSQEMWDSGSTEAFF	TGTGCCAGCAGCCAAGAAATGTGGGACAGCGGAAGCACTGAAGCTTTCTTT	TRBJ1-1	TRBV3-1	TRBD1	few
CASSLAVYRDRTPLTF	TGCGCCAGCAGCTTGGCAGTTTACCGGGACAGGACCCCACTGACTTTC	TRBJ2-6	TRBV5-1	TRBD1	-
CASSTYTTGELFF	TGTGCCAGCAGTACATACACCACCGGGGAGCTGTTTTTT	TRBJ2-2	TRBV28	-	-
CASSQNRGRTYEQYF	TGCGCCAGCAGCCAAAACAGGGGGCGTACTTACGAGCAGTACTTC	TRBJ2-7	TRBV4-1	TRBD1	few
CASSYEDSYGYTF	TGTGCCAGCAGTTACGAGGACAGCTATGGCTACACCTTC	TRBJ1-2	TRBV6-2/TRBV6-3	-	-
CASSQEEGVHYYGYTF	TGCGCCAGCAGCCAAGAAGAGGGTGTACACTACTATGGCTACACCTTC	TRBJ1-2	TRBV4-3	-	-
CASSTTDRGFEKLFF	TGTGCCAGCAGCACAACCGACAGGGGTTTTGAAAAACTGTTTTTT	TRBJ1-4	TRBV7-8	TRBD1	-
CSARKSSYNEQFF	TGCAGTGCTAGAAAGTCCTCCTACAATGAGCAGTTCTTC	TRBJ2-1	TRBV20-1	-	-